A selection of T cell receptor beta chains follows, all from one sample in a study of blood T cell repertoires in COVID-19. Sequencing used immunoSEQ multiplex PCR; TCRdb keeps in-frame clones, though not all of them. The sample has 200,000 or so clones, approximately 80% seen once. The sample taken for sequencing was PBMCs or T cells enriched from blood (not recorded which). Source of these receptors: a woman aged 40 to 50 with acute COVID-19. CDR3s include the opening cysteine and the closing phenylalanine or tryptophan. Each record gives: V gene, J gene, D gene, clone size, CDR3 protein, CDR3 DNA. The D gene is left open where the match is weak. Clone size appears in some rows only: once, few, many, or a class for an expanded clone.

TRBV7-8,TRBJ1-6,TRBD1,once,CASSREGQVLRSPLHF,TGTGCCAGCAGCCGAGAGGGACAGGTCTTGAGGTCACCCCTCCACTTT
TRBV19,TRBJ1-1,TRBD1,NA,CASIDRVNTEAFF,TGTGCCAGTATTGACAGGGTGAACACTGAAGCTTTCTTT
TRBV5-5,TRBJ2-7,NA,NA,CASSFQGNPWEQYF,TGTGCCAGCAGCTTCCAGGGGAACCCCTGGGAGCAGTACTTC
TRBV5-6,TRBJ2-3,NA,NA,CASSLDAVGRTDTQYF,TGTGCCAGCAGCTTGGATGCGGTAGGGAGGACAGATACGCAGTATTTT
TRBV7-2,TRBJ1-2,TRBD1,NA,CASQQGGTLGYGYTF,TGTGCCAGCCAACAGGGGGGAACCCTTGGCTATGGCTACACCTTC
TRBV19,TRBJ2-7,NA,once,CASSIQGYSYEQYF,TGTGCCAGTAGTATACAGGGTTACTCCTACGAGCAGTACTTC
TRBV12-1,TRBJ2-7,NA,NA,CASSPPTGPVEQYF,TGTGCCAGCAGCCCCCCGACAGGGCCCGTCGAGCAGTACTTC
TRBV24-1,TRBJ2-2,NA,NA,CATSDKAEQNTGELFF,TGTGCCACCAGTGATAAGGCGGAACAAAACACCGGGGAGCTGTTTTTT
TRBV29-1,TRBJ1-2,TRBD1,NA,CSVDMDGRGRIWLGGYTF,TGCAGCGTTGATATGGACGGCAGGGGGCGAATCTGGCTTGGTGGCTACACCTTC
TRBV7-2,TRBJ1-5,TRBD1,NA,CASSLVSGRGVPRDQPQHF,TGTGCCAGCAGCTTAGTATCGGGCAGGGGGGTCCCCAGGGACCAGCCCCAGCATTTT
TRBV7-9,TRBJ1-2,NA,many,CASSLAGQNYGYTF,TGTGCCAGCAGCTTAGCAGGACAGAACTATGGCTACACCTTC
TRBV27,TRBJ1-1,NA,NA,CASSLRGYTEAFF,TGTGCCAGCAGTTTGCGGGGATACACTGAAGCTTTCTTT
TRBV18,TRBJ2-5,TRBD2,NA,CASSPTSGGRGTQYF,TGTGCCAGCTCACCGACTAGCGGGGGCCGCGGGACCCAGTACTTC
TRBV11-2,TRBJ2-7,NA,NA,CASSLEGSSYEQYF,TGTGCCAGCAGCTTAGAGGGGAGCTCCTACGAGCAGTACTTC
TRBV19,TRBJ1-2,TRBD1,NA,CASSIGTGVPGFYGYTF,TGTGCCAGTAGTATTGGGACAGGGGTCCCAGGTTTCTATGGCTACACCTTC
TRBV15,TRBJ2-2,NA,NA,CATSSPRAGVNTGELFF,TGTGCCACCAGCAGCCCGCGGGCAGGGGTTAACACCGGGGAGCTGTTTTTT
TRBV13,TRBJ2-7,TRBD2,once,CASSPGEGNYEQYF,TGTGCCAGCAGTCCCGGGGAGGGCAACTACGAGCAGTACTTC
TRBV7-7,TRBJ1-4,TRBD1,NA,CASSVTGQGLYEKLFF,TGTGCCAGCAGCGTGACCGGACAGGGCCTTTATGAAAAACTGTTTTTT
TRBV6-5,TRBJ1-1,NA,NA,CASSPRTADEAFF,TGTGCCAGCAGTCCGAGGACAGCCGACGAAGCTTTCTTT
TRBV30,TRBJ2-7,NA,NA,CAWSPLYRPLGEQYF,TGTGCCTGGAGTCCCTTATACAGGCCCTTGGGAGAGCAGTACTTC
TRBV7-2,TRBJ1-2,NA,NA,CASSPGGPGYGYTF,TGTGCCAGCAGCCCCGGGGGGCCAGGCTATGGCTACACCTTC
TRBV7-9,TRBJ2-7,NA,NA,CASSQGMGSYEQYF,TGTGCCAGCAGCCAGGGGATGGGGTCCTACGAGCAGTACTTC
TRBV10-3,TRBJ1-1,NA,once,CAITGGLNTEAFF,TGTGCCATCACCGGGGGGCTAAACACTGAAGCTTTCTTT
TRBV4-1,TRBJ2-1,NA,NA,CASSLLSLFYNEQFF,TGCGCCAGCAGCCTATTGTCCCTATTTTACAATGAGCAGTTCTTC
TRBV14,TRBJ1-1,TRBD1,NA,CASSLGQGDTEAFF,TGTGCCAGCAGCCTGGGACAGGGTGACACTGAAGCTTTCTTT
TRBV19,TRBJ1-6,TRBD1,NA,CASGGWDRASPLHF,TGTGCCAGTGGGGGTTGGGACAGGGCTTCACCCCTCCACTTT
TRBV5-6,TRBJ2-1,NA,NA,CASSSPRLSSYNEQFF,TGTGCCAGCAGCTCCCCCCGACTCAGCTCCTACAATGAGCAGTTCTTC
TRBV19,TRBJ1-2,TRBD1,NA,CASSMDRVGHKNYGYTF,TGTGCCAGTAGTATGGACAGGGTGGGCCACAAGAACTATGGCTACACCTTC
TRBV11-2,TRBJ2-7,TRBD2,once,CASSPGTSGRSSYEQYF,TGTGCCAGCAGCCCGGGGACTAGCGGGAGGAGCTCCTACGAGCAGTACTTC
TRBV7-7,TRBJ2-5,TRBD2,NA,CASRSGLAGDQETQYF,TGTGCCAGCAGGTCAGGGCTAGCGGGGGATCAAGAGACCCAGTACTTC
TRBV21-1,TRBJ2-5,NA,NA,CASSKSTDRAKETQYF,TGTGCCAGCAGCAAATCGACGGACAGGGCAAAAGAGACCCAGTACTTC
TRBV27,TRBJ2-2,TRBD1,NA,CASSLRVRRDRDTKTNTGELFF,TGTGCCAGCAGTTTAAGGGTTCGGCGGGACAGGGATACCAAAACGAACACCGGGGAGCTGTTTTTT
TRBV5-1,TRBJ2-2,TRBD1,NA,CASSGAQGTGELFF,TGCGCCAGCAGCGGTGCACAGGGGACCGGGGAGCTGTTTTTT
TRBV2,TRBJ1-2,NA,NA,CASREGQGYTF,TGTGCCAGCAGGGAAGGACAGGGCTACACCTTC
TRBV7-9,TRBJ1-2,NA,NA,CASTPMGANYGYTF,TGTGCCAGCACCCCGATGGGGGCGAACTATGGCTACACCTTC
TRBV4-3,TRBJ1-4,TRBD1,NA,CASSPAFSGGREKLFF,TGCGCCAGCAGCCCCGCCTTTTCAGGGGGAAGAGAAAAACTGTTTTTT
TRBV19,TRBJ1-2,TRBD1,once,CASSETGGPYTF,TGTGCCAGTAGTGAGACAGGGGGCCCCTACACCTTC
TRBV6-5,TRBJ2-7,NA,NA,CASRGTGSYEQYF,TGTGCCAGCAGGGGAACAGGATCCTACGAGCAGTACTTC
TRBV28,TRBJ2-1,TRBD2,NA,CASSITSGNYNEQFF,TGTGCCAGCAGTATCACTAGCGGGAACTACAATGAGCAGTTCTTC
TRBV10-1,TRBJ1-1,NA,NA,CASSRGLNTEAFF,TGCGCCAGCAGCCGGGGGTTGAACACTGAAGCTTTCTTT
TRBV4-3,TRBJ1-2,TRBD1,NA,CASSPARGRLGYTF,TGCGCCAGCAGCCCGGCCAGGGGGCGCCTTGGCTACACCTTC
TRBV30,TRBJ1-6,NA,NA,CAWRGDNSPLHF,TGTGCCTGGAGAGGAGATAATTCACCCCTCCACTTT
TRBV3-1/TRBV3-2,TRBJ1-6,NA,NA,CASSHETLAAGSPLHF,TGTGCCAGCAGCCACGAGACACTCGCGGCGGGTTCACCCCTCCACTTT
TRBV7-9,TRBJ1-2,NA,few,CASSATGGASGYTF,TGTGCCAGCAGCGCCACAGGAGGGGCGAGTGGCTACACCTTC
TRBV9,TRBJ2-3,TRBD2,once,CASSLEGSGGLPSTDTQYF,TGTGCCAGCAGCCTAGAAGGAAGCGGGGGGTTACCTAGCACAGATACGCAGTATTTT
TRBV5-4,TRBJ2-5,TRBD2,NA,CASSFWLAGEETQYF,TGTGCCAGCAGCTTTTGGCTAGCGGGCGAAGAGACCCAGTACTTC
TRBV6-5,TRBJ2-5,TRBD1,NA,CASSYFGQGTQETQYF,TGTGCCAGCAGTTACTTCGGACAGGGGACCCAAGAGACCCAGTACTTC
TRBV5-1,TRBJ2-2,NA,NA,CASSLARHTGELFF,TGCGCCAGCAGCTTGGCCAGGCACACCGGGGAGCTGTTTTTT
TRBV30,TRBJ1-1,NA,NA,CAWTHLGGIGEAFF,TGTGCCTGGACCCACCTGGGGGGGATCGGTGAAGCTTTCTTT
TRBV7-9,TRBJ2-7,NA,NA,CASSLLQEQYF,TGTGCCAGCAGCTTGCTACAGGAGCAGTACTTC
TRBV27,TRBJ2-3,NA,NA,CASSLSVRTDTQYF,TGTGCCAGCAGTTTAAGCGTACGCACAGATACGCAGTATTTT
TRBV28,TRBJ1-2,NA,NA,CASSRDRRYGYTF,TGTGCCAGCAGTCGAGACAGACGCTATGGCTACACCTTC